These T cell receptor beta chains were read from a single sample in a study of T-cell reconstitution after alpha-beta-depleted transplantation in children. TCRdb reprocessed the PCR reads with MiXCR, giving one entry per CDR3 protein. The profile shows fewer than 350,000 distinct CDR3 sequences, 6.5% to 9% of them singletons. The sample in question was peripheral blood, obtained 360 days after TCRalphabeta/CD19-depleted stem cell transplant. These receptors were collected from a female patient aged 2-15 years who had a stem cell transplant for Fanconi anemia, so the T cells may come from the graft donor. Each CDR3 is given with its conserved first and last residue. The D gene is left open where the match is weak. Clone size is stated in some rows and not others, as once, few, many or a class when expanded.

v_gene,j_gene,d_gene,abundance,CDR3nt,CDR3aa
TRBV27,TRBJ1-2,-,many,TGTGCCAGCAGTCCACAGGGTTCCAACTATGGCTACACCTTC,CASSPQGSNYGYTF
TRBV3-1,TRBJ1-3,TRBD1,-,TGTGCCAGCAGCCGATGGGCCGGGACAGGGGGAAACACCATATATTTT,CASSRWAGTGGNTIYF
TRBV20-1,TRBJ1-2,TRBD1,few,TGCAGTGCTAGAATTCGGAGGGGGCGTGATGATGGCTACACCTTC,CSARIRRGRDDGYTF
TRBV12-3/TRBV12-4,TRBJ1-1,-,many,TGTGCCAGCAGTTTTGTAGTTAGAACTGAAGCTTTCTTT,CASSFVVRTEAFF
TRBV28,TRBJ2-5,TRBD2,-,TGTGCCAGCAAACTAGCGGGGGCAGAGACCCAGTACTTC,CASKLAGAETQYF
TRBV6-5,TRBJ1-6,-,many,TGTGCCAGCAGTTCGGGCCATTATAATTCACCCCTCCACTTT,CASSSGHYNSPLHF
TRBV20-1,TRBJ2-3,-,many,TGCAGTGCTAGAGTAATGCGCGGGAACGGCACAGATACGCAGTATTTT,CSARVMRGNGTDTQYF
TRBV20-1,TRBJ2-3,TRBD2,many,TGCAGTGCTAGGAAGGTTCTAGCGGGGGCCACAGATACGCAGTATTTT,CSARKVLAGATDTQYF
TRBV7-2,TRBJ2-3,-,-,TGTGCCAGCACCCCGGGGTTAGCGGTCCATCCAGATACGCAGTATTTT,CASTPGLAVHPDTQYF
TRBV21-1,TRBJ1-1,-,-,TGTGCCAGCAGCCCCCCCACTGAAGCTTTCTTT,CASSPPTEAFF
TRBV5-1,TRBJ1-4,-,few,TGCGCCAGCAGCTCGCCGGAGGGGCAGAGGGAAAAACTGTTTTTT,CASSSPEGQREKLFF
TRBV27,TRBJ2-5,-,few,TGTGCCAGCAGTTTATCGACGGGGGAGACCCAGTACTTC,CASSLSTGETQYF